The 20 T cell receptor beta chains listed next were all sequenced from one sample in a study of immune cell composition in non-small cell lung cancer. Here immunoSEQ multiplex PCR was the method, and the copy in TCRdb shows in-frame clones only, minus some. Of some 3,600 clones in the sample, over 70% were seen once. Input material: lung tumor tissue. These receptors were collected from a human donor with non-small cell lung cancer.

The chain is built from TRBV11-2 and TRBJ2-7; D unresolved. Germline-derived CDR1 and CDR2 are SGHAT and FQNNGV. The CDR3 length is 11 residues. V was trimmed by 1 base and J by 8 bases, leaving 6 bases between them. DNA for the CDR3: TGTGCCAGCAGCTTAGGGCCGCAGCAGTACTTC. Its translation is CASSLGPQQYF.

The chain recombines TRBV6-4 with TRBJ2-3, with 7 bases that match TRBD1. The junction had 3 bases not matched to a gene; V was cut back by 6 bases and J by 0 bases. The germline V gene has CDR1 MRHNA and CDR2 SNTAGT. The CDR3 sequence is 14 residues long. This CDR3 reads CASRKQGSTDTQYF. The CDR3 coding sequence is TGTGCCAGCAGGAAACAGGGGAGCACAGATACGCAGTATTTT.

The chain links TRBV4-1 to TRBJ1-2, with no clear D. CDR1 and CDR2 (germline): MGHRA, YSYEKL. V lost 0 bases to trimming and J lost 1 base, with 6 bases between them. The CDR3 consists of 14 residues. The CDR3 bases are TGCGCCAGCAGCCAAGACCAGAATAACTATGGCTACACCTTC. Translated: CASSQDQNNYGYTF.

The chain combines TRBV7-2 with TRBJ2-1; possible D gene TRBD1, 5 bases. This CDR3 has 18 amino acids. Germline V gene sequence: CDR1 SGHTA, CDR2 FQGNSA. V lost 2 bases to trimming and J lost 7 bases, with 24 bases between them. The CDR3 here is CASSLRAYGQGLQNEQFF. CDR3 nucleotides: TGTGCCAGCAGCTTAAGGGCATACGGGCAGGGATTACAGAATGAGCAGTTCTTC.

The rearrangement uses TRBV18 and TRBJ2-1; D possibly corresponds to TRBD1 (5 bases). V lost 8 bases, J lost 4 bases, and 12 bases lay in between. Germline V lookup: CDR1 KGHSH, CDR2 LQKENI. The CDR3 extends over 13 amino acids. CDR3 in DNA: TGTGCCAGCCAGAGACAGAGATACAATGAGCAGTTCTTC. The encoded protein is CASQRQRYNEQFF. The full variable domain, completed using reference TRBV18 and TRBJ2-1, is NAGVMQNPRHLVRRRGQEARLRCSPMKGHSHVYWYRQLPEEGLKFMVYLQKENIIDESGMPKERFSAEFPKEGPSILRIQQVVRGDSAAYFCASQRQRYNEQFFGPGTRLTVL.

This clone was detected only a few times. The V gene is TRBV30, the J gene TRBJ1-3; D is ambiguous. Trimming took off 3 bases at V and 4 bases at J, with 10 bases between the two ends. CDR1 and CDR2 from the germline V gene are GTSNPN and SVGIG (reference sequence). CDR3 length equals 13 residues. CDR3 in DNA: TGTGCCTGGAGCGCGACCGGGGGAAACACCATATATTTT. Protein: CAWSATGGNTIYF.

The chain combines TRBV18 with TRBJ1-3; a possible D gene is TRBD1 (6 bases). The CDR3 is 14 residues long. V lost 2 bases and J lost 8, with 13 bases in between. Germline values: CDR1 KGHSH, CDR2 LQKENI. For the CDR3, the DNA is TGTGCCAGCTCACCAGCAAACAGGGTGGACACCATATATTTT. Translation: CASSPANRVDTIYF.

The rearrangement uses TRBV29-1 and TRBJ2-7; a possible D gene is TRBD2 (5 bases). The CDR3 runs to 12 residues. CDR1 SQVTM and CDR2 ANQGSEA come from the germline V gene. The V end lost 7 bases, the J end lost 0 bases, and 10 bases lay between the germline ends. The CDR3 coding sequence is TGCAGCGCTAGCAGAAGCTCCTACGAGCAGTACTTC. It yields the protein CSASRSSYEQYF.

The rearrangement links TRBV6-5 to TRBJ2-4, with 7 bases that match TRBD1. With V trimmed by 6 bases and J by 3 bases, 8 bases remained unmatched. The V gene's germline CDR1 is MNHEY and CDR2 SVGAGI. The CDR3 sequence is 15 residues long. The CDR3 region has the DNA TGTGCCAGCAGAGGCAGGGGGTCAGGCAAAAACATTCAGTACTTC. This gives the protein CASRGRGSGKNIQYF.

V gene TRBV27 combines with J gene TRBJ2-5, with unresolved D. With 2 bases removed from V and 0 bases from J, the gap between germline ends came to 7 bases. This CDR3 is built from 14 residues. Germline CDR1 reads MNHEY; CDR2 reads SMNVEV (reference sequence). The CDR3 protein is CASSLLDDQETQYF. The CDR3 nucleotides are TGTGCCAGCAGTTTACTGGACGACCAAGAGACCCAGTACTTC.

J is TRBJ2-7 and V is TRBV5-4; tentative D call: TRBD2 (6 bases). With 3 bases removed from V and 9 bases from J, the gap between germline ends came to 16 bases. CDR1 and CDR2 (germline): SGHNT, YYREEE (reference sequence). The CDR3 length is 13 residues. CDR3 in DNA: TGTGCCAGCAGCTCTTTAGTTAGCGGCCCGCAGTACTTC. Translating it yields CASSSLVSGPQYF.

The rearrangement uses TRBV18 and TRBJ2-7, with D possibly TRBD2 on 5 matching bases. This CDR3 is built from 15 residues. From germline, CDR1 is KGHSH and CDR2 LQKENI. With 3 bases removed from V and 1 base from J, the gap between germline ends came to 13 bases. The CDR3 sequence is CASSPLLVGSYEQYF. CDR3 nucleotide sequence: TGTGCCAGCTCACCCTTACTAGTTGGGTCCTACGAGCAGTACTTC.

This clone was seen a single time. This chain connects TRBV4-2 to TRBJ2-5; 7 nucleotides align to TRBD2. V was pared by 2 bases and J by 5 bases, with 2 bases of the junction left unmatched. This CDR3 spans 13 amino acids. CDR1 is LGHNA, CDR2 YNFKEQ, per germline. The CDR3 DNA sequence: TGTGCCAGCAGCCAAACACTAGCGGAGACCCAGTACTTC. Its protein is CASSQTLAETQYF.

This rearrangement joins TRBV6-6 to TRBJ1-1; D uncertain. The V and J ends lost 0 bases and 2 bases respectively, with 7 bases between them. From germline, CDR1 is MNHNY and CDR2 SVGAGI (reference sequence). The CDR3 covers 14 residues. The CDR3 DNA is TGTGCCAGCAGTTACTCGATAGAAAACACTGAAGCTTTCTTT. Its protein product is CASSYSIENTEAFF.

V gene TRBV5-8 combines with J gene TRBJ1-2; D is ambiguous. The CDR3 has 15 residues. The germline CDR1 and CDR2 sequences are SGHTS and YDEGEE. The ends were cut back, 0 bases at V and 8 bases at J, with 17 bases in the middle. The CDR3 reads CASSLDGAALQGYTF. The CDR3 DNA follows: TGTGCCAGCAGCTTGGACGGAGCTGCGCTCCAGGGCTACACCTTC.

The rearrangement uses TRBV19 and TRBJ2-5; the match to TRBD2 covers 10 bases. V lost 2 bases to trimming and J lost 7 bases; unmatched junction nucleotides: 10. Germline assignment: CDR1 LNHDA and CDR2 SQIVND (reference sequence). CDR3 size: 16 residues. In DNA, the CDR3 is TGTGCCAGTAGTATAACGAGCGGGAGGGTCCCAGGGACCCAGTACTTC. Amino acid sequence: CASSITSGRVPGTQYF.

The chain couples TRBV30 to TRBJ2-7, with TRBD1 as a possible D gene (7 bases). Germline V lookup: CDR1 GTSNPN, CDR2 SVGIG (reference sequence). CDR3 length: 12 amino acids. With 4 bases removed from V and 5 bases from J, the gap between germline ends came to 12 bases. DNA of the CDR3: TGTGCCTGGAACAGGGGAGGCGACGAGCAGTACTTC. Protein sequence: CAWNRGGDEQYF. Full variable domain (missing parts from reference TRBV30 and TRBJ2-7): SQTIHQWPATLVQPVGSPLSLECTVEGTSNPNLYWYRQAAGRGLQLLFYSVGIGQISSEVPQNLSASRPQDRQFILSSKKLLLSDSGFYLCAWNRGGDEQYFGPGTRLTVT.

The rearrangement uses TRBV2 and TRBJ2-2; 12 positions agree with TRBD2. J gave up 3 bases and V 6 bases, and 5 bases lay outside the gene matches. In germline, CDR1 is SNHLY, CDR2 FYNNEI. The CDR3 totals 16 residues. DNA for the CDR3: TGTGCCAGCAGACTCGGACTAGCGGGACACACCGGGGAGCTGTTTTTT. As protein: CASRLGLAGHTGELFF.

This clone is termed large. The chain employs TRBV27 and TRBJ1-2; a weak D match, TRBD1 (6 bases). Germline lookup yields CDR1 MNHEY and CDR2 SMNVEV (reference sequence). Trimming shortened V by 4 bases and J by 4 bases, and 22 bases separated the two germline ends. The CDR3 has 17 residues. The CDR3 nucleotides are TGTGCCAGCAGTTCACCCACGGCAGGGGAATCAGGCTATGGCTACACCTTC. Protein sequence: CASSSPTAGESGYGYTF.

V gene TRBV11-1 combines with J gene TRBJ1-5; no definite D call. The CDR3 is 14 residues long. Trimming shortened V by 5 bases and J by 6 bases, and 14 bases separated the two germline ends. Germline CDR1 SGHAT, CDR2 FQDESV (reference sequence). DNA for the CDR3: TGTGCCAGCAGCGGATCGACACGGAGTCAGCCCCAGCATTTT. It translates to CASSGSTRSQPQHF.